The table lists the clone carrying this T cell receptor beta chain with a few counts. The antigen is not known. These data come from a study of beta chain features in type 1 diabetes. The study's findings and limits: The naive, central memory and Treg TCRB repertoires showed an apparent similarity that was greater among patients than among healthy donors. In every one of the four CD4+ subsets, TCRB CDR3s were moderately but significantly shorter in Type 1 diabetes patients.

CDR1 is MDHEN and CDR2 is SYDVKM in the germline V gene. Trimming took 6 bases from V and 7 from J, leaving 15 bases between them. This CDR3 has 14 residues. The sequenced template was cDNA made from the entire isolated RNA. Naive, central memory and regulatory T cell samples averaged around 4 million immunoSEQ reads each. The table came from immunoSEQ multiplex PCR; TCRdb's copy has only in-frame clones and leaves some out. This table holds 150,000 to 200,000 clones, roughly 8% found once. The sequenced sample was central memory CD4+ T cells from blood. This chain uses TRBV28 with TRBJ1-4; D may be TRBD1 (6 bases). The source is a man between 18 and 35 years old with type 1 diabetes. In nucleotides, the CDR3 is TGTGCCAGCAGACGGGCGGGGGCGACTGAAAAACTGTTTTTT. This translates into CASRRAGATEKLFF.